This TCR beta chain emerged from a study of shared clonotypes between healthy human individuals. This clone was seen only once. Per the germline V gene, CDR1 is MDHEN and CDR2 is SYDVKM. The V end lost 5 bases, the J end lost 6 bases, and 10 bases lay between the germline ends. The CDR3 covers 13 residues. Sequenced by immunoSEQ multiplex PCR; TCRdb stores in-frame clones only, minus some. The data show millions of clones, approximately 95% seen once. Input material: naive CD4+ T cells from PBMCs. Subset: CD45RA+ positively selected. The chain is built from TRBV28 and TRBJ1-4; D not certain. The TCR sequence derives from a man aged 18 to 35 in good health. Some clones in this sample may be carry-over from other donors' samples. The CDR3 DNA reads TGTGCCAGCAGTGTGGCCCCAGATGAAAAACTGTTTTTT. This codes for CASSVAPDEKLFF.